One T cell receptor (beta chain) is described in this entry. This clonotype was seen at least ten times. The clone's antigen remains unknown. Base quality data are lacking; no much larger clone is found one base away. The library came from 5' RACE. Sequencing instrument: Illumina HiSeq 2500. A second roughly 6 to 11 cycle PCR used a sample-barcoded 5' primer and a J-beta primer mix. A template-switch 5' adaptor carrying 12 random nucleotides introduced a unique molecular identifier onto each TCR beta cDNA molecule. At least 3 million CDR3-containing paired-end reads were obtained from each sample. First-strand cDNA synthesis was performed from all RNA using the Mint cDNA synthesis kit, with priming by a TRBC-specific oligonucleotide. After uracil-DNA glycosylase treatment, a first 18-cycle PCR used universal primers M1SS and BC2_uni_R on all cDNA. From the authors' description of their analysis: For normalization, 1 million high-quality reads were randomly selected from each sample, with every read carrying a distinct molecular identifier. Instead of being binned into consensus sequences, reads with shared molecular identifiers were discarded. MiTCR, set to a Q25 quality threshold and the strictest error-elimination algorithm, was used for CDR3 identification, clonotype clustering and error correction. A nonparametric unseen species model with Euler transformation was used to estimate lower-bound total TCR beta diversity. The raw public reads went through TCRdb reprocessing: fastp at Q25, MiXCR clone calling, in-frame beta chains kept. Rows are unified per CDR3 protein, each entry keeping the most common DNA and genes. The V and J calls and clone size are TCRdb's, not the authors'. In all, the sample holds 650,000 to 900,000 distinct CDR3 sequences, and 62% of those were seen once. The ten largest clones add up to roughly a quarter of the sample.

The germline V gene sets CDR1 to SGHTA and CDR2 to FQGNSA. V and J are trimmed by 0 bases and 8 bases, and the gene matches miss 11 bases of the junction. The CDR3 numbers 16 residues from cysteine through phenylalanine. Only the CDR3 region is kept as DNA, spanning 48 bases read in frame from base 1. The roughly 39 donors, aged about 6 to 100 years, were systemically healthy Caucasian individuals from Russia. Each donor gave about 9.8 milliliters of peripheral blood, drawn into EDTA-treated Vacutainer tubes. Ficoll-Paque density-gradient centrifugation was used to isolate PBMCs, with at least 6 million per sample. Trizol reagent was used to extract total RNA from the PBMCs, yielding at least 5.5 micrograms per sample. For every donor, flow cytometry on a PBMC aliquot measured the percentage of naive CD45RAhigh/CD27high T cells. This entry is derived from a study of blood T cells in healthy people across ages (dated by TCRdb to about 2015). Study-wide context: Template switching captured roughly one uniquely barcoded TCR beta cDNA molecule per two T cells in model experiments. To track age-related changes in TCR beta repertoire diversity, the study relied on deep sequencing normalized with unique cDNA molecular identifiers. To avoid experimental bias, donors of different ages were randomly spread across the sequencing lanes. Two additional independent replicas of 1 million unique cDNA reads from the same blood draw were analyzed for two donors (one aged 18 to 30 and one aged 80 or older). Donors were grouped into four age groups: young (average approximately 16 years), middle-aged (around 39), aged (around 56) and long-lived (around 80). On the study overall, not on this receptor specifically: Because the CMV infection status of the donors was unknown, age-related changes in expanded clonotypes may potentially have been confounded. Since profiling was done on bulk unsorted PBMCs, naive and antigen-experienced compartments could not be conclusively compared. Estimates of total diversity based on one million sequenced T cells were regarded as lower bounds and as underestimates. Observed TCR beta diversity per million T cells fell roughly linearly with age, and a significant reduction was already apparent by age roughly 40. Observed TCR beta diversity correlated strongly with the percentage of naive T cells measured by flow cytometry. Compared with the aged group, more naive CD4+ T cells, fewer expanded clones and increased TCR diversity were shown by the long-lived group, suggesting age selection.

Sequences were obtained from blood. The sequence came from a young man in good health. This chain joins TRBV7-2 to TRBJ2-3; 7 of the junction bases match TRBD2. The CDR3 region: CASSLAVSGQTGTQYF. At the DNA level, the sequence is TGTGCCAGCAGCTTAGCAGTTAGCGGGCAAACTGGTACGCAGTATTTT.